The clone carrying this TCR beta chain was counted at least ten times. Its antigen is undetermined. The record originates from a study of regulatory T cells in long-lasting Graves disease. Study outcomes and limitations: Favored gene segments in persistent disease were TRBV28, TRBJ1-2 and TRBJ2-5.

Researchers made TCR beta libraries by using iRepertoire HTBI primers and running Arm-PCR on CDR3 regions. From the multiplex PCR reads, TCRdb called clonotypes with MiXCR, one entry per CDR3 protein. The repertoire holds roughly 380,000 distinct CDR3 sequences, with approximately 16% as singletons. V was trimmed by 0 bases and J by 4 bases, leaving 13 bases between them. The CDR3 length is 15 residues. CDR1 is SGHRS and CDR2 is YFSETQ in the germline V gene. Described time point: newly diagnosed GD, antithyroid drugs for less than 3 months. PBMC RNA served as the TCR library source. This sample also appeared in a second study, on T cells in Graves' hyperthyroidism and ophthalmopathy.

The rearrangement uses TRBV5-1 and TRBJ2-5, with D possibly TRBD1 on 6 matching bases. The sample here was peripheral blood mononuclear cells (PBMCs), taken at new diagnosis, from a patient treated with antithyroid drugs. The TCR originated in a man in his forties with Graves disease. The CDR3 reads CASSLDGPDRETQYF. In nucleotides, the CDR3 is TGCGCCAGCAGCTTGGATGGCCCGGACAGAGAGACCCAGTACTTC.